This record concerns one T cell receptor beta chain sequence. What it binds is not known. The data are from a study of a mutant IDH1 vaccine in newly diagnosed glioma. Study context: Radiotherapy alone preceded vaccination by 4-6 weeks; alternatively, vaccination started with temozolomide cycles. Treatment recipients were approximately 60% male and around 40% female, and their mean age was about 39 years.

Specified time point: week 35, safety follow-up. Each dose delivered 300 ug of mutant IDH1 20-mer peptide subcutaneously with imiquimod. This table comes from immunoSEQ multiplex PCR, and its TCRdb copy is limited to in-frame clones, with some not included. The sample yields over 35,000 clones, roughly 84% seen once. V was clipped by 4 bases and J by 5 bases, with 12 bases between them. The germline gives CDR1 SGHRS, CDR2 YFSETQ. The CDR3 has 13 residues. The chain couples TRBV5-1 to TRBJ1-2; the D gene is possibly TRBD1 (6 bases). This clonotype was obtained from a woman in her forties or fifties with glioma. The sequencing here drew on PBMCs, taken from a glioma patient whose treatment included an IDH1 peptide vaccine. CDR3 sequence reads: CASSLGTLYGYTF. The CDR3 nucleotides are TGCGCCAGCAGCCTCGGGACACTGTATGGCTACACCTTC. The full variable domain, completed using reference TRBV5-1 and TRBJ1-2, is KAGVTQTPRYLIKTRGQQVTLSCSPISGHRSVSWYQQTPGQGLQFLFEYFSETQRNKGNFPGRFSGRQFSNSRSEMNVSTLELGDSALYLCASSLGTLYGYTFGSGTRLTVV.